These T cell receptor beta chains were read from a single sample in a study of cytomegalovirus exposure and HLA in healthy donors. The assay was immunoSEQ multiplex PCR, and TCRdb's table has in-frame clones only and misses some. Of 150,000 to 200,000 clones in the sample, approximately 80% are singletons; the top ten hold over 12%. The sequenced sample was PBMCs. All receptors come from a woman aged 25-40 years in good health and CMV-seropositive. CDR3s include the opening cysteine and the closing phenylalanine or tryptophan. Fields, in order: V gene, J gene, D gene, clone size, CDR3 protein, CDR3 DNA. A D gene is named only where the DNA matches it firmly. Size is omitted from some rows. Given values are once, few, many or a class for expanded clones.

TRBV28	TRBJ2-3	.	.	CAITSTDTQYF	TGTGCCATAACGAGCACCGATACGCAGTATTTT
TRBV5-1	TRBJ2-1	TRBD2	.	CASSHRLAGSYNEQFF	TGCGCCAGCAGCCACCGACTAGCGGGGTCCTACAATGAGCAGTTCTTC
TRBV18	TRBJ2-3	.	.	CASSAEEQAARGTDTQYF	TGTGCCAGCTCAGCGGAGGAGCAGGCCGCCCGGGGCACAGATACGCAGTATTTT
TRBV4-3	TRBJ1-2	.	.	CASSQDIASHRMRSYTF	TGCGCCAGCAGCCAAGACATCGCCTCCCACCGGATGAGGAGCTACACCTTC
TRBV30	TRBJ1-5	.	.	CAWSEGGRGQPQHF	TGTGCCTGGAGTGAGGGAGGGAGAGGTCAGCCCCAGCATTTT
TRBV7-2	TRBJ1-2	TRBD1	few	CASSLVSGQDYGYTF	TGTGCCAGCAGCTTAGTTTCCGGACAGGATTATGGCTACACCTTC
TRBV6-1	TRBJ2-7	.	.	CASRTGQADYEQYF	TGTGCCAGCAGAACTGGACAAGCTGACTACGAGCAGTACTTC
TRBV19	TRBJ1-1	TRBD1	.	CASSRTGGNTEAFF	TGTGCCAGTAGTCGCACAGGGGGCAACACTGAAGCTTTCTTT
TRBV5-4	TRBJ2-3	.	once	CASSQSDTQYF	TGTGCCAGCAGCCAGTCCGATACGCAGTATTTT
TRBV21-1	TRBJ1-2	.	.	CASSKDGQEEYGYTF	TGTGCCAGCAGCAAAGATGGGCAGGAGGAGTATGGCTACACCTTC
TRBV19	TRBJ1-2	.	.	CASSAGYGYTF	TGTGCCAGTAGCGCGGGCTATGGCTACACCTTC
TRBV27	TRBJ2-7	TRBD2	.	CASSLGSGPYEQYF	TGTGCCAGCAGTTTAGGTAGCGGGCCCTACGAGCAGTACTTC
TRBV7-3	TRBJ2-2	.	.	CASSLDSPKNPGELFF	TGTGCCAGCAGCTTAGACTCCCCCAAGAATCCCGGGGAGCTGTTTTTT
TRBV2	TRBJ2-1	TRBD1	.	CASIQGAGEQFF	TGTGCCAGCATACAGGGGGCTGGTGAGCAGTTCTTC
TRBV2	TRBJ2-5	TRBD2	few	CASSEFGRGGAQETQYF	TGTGCCAGCAGTGAGTTCGGTCGCGGGGGGGCGCAAGAGACCCAGTACTTC
TRBV7-8	TRBJ1-1	TRBD1	.	CASRGQRGANTEAFF	TGTGCCAGCAGGGGACAGCGAGGGGCGAACACTGAAGCTTTCTTT
TRBV5-6	TRBJ2-7	.	few	CASSLGAGSGEQYF	TGTGCCAGCAGCTTGGGGGCGGGATCCGGCGAGCAGTACTTC
TRBV6-4	TRBJ1-4	.	.	CASSENSGEKLFF	TGTGCCAGCAGTGAAAACAGCGGTGAAAAACTGTTTTTT
TRBV6-1	TRBJ2-1	.	.	CASHGQPEWEQFF	TGTGCCAGCCACGGACAGCCAGAGTGGGAGCAGTTCTTC
TRBV4-2	TRBJ2-2	.	.	CASSQGVGGPNTGELFF	TGTGCCAGCAGCCAAGGGGTAGGGGGACCGAACACCGGGGAGCTGTTTTTT
TRBV6-1	TRBJ2-1	TRBD1	few	CASSDGTGGNEQFF	TGTGCCAGCAGTGATGGGACAGGGGGCAATGAGCAGTTCTTC
TRBV27	TRBJ1-1	TRBD1	.	CASSSPTGGQTEAFF	TGTGCCAGCAGTTCTCCGACAGGGGGACAAACTGAAGCTTTCTTT
TRBV19	TRBJ1-5	TRBD1	once	CASSMWDRGLESPQHF	TGTGCCAGTAGTATGTGGGACAGGGGGCTCGAATCACCCCAGCATTTT
TRBV6-5	TRBJ2-2	TRBD1	.	CASSVNRGGTGELFF	TGTGCCAGCAGTGTCAACAGGGGTGGTACCGGGGAGCTGTTTTTT
TRBV5-1	TRBJ2-1	.	.	CASSLSGRRSYNEQFF	TGCGCCAGCAGCTTGTCGGGAAGGCGCTCCTACAATGAGCAGTTCTTC